The rows below give T cell receptor beta chains drawn from one sample of a study of T cells in Graves' hyperthyroidism and ophthalmopathy. TCRdb passed the multiplex PCR reads through MiXCR, listing each CDR3 protein once. The repertoire includes 350,000 to 400,000 distinct CDR3 sequences, more than 13% of them detected once, and around a third sits in the top ten. Sequencing used blood. These receptors were obtained from a young woman with Graves' hyperthyroidism. CDR3s include the opening cysteine and the closing phenylalanine or tryptophan. A D gene is named only where the DNA matches it firmly. Size values are once, few and many counts, or a class for expanded clones, and some rows have none.

TRBJ2-1	TRBV28	NA	NA	TGTGCCAGCAGTTTTGGCTCGGAAGGAAGTGAGCAGTTCTTC	CASSFGSEGSEQFF
TRBJ2-1	TRBV6-1	NA	NA	TGTGCCAGCAGAATCGGACAGCCATTGAATGAGCAGTTCTTC	CASRIGQPLNEQFF
TRBJ2-3	TRBV11-1	many	NA	TGTGCCAGCAGCGACCCAGCAGATACGCAGTATTTT	CASSDPADTQYF
TRBJ2-1	TRBV10-3	many	TRBD2	TGTGCCATCAGTGAGTCCGCACTAGCGGGAGGGCCTGGGAGGAATGAGCAGTTCTTC	CAISESALAGGPGRNEQFF
TRBJ2-3	TRBV3-1	NA	NA	TGTGCCAGCAGCCAAGCGACGGGAAGGTCAGATACGCAGTATTTT	CASSQATGRSDTQYF
TRBJ1-6	TRBV12-3/TRBV12-4	few	TRBD1	TGTGCCAGCAGTGACAGGGGCTCCTATAATTCACCCCTCCACTTT	CASSDRGSYNSPLHF
TRBJ2-7	TRBV13	many	TRBD2	TGTGCCAGCAGCTTGCTTGGAGCGGGAGTATACGAGCAGTACTTC	CASSLLGAGVYEQYF
TRBJ1-4	TRBV5-6	many	TRBD1	TGTGCCAGCAGCTTCGCTCAGGGGGACAATGAAAAACTGTTTTTT	CASSFAQGDNEKLFF
TRBJ2-1	TRBV20-1	many	NA	TGCAGTGCTAGAAAGGACGGTAGCTCCTACAATGAGCAGTTCTTC	CSARKDGSSYNEQFF
TRBJ2-7	TRBV3-1	many	NA	TGTGCCAGCAGCCAAGCGACTCACGAGCAGTACTTC	CASSQATHEQYF
TRBJ2-1	TRBV24-1	few	NA	TGTGCCACCAGTGATTTATGGGGGGAGGAGTTCTTC	CATSDLWGEEFF
TRBJ2-3	TRBV28	many	NA	TGTGCCAGCCGCCCCCATGGGGATACGCAGTATTTT	CASRPHGDTQYF
TRBJ2-7	TRBV6-5	many	TRBD2	TGTGCCAGCAGTTACCTGACTAGCGGGAGGGCCTACGAGCAGTACTTC	CASSYLTSGRAYEQYF
TRBJ1-2	TRBV7-8	many	TRBD1	TGTGCCAGCAGTCCCAGGGGGCACCTCGGCTACACCTTC	CASSPRGHLGYTF
TRBJ1-1	TRBV28	many	NA	TGTGCCAGCAGTTTATCGGGGGAGGACACTGAAGCTTTCTTT	CASSLSGEDTEAFF
TRBJ2-7	TRBV10-1	few	TRBD1	TGCGCCAGCAGCGTAGGACAGGGGTTTTCCGAGCAGTACTTC	CASSVGQGFSEQYF
TRBJ2-7	TRBV30	few	NA	TGTGCCTGGAGTGGATGGGTGGCAGTGGGCGAGCAGTACTTC	CAWSGWVAVGEQYF
TRBJ2-1	TRBV20-1	once	TRBD2	TGCAGTGCTAGAGGGGCTAGCGGGAACAATGAGCAGTTCTTC	CSARGASGNNEQFF
TRBJ1-2	TRBV18	many	NA	TGTGCCAGCTCACCAAACTCAGGGTCTGACTATGGCTACACCTTC	CASSPNSGSDYGYTF
TRBJ2-7	TRBV11-2	few	NA	TGTGCCAGCAGCCCCTCCGCCTACGAGCAGTACTTC	CASSPSAYEQYF
TRBJ1-3	TRBV25-1	NA	TRBD1	TGTGCCAGCACTACCAGGGACAGCTACTCTGGAAACACCATATATTTT	CASTTRDSYSGNTIYF
TRBJ2-5	TRBV12-3/TRBV12-4	NA	NA	TGTGCCAGCAGTTTGGCTAGAAGCCCTAGAGAGACCCAGTACTTC	CASSLARSPRETQYF
TRBJ1-1	TRBV20-1	many	NA	TGCAGTGCCGAAGCGGAGATGAACACTAAAGCTTTCTTT	CSAEAEMNTKAFF
TRBJ2-1	TRBV2	many	TRBD2	TGTGCCAGCATGCCTAGAGCGGGAGGGGGGAATGAGCAGTTCTTC	CASMPRAGGGNEQFF
TRBJ2-5	TRBV29-1	NA	NA	TGCAGCGCCGGGGGGACAGCCCAGGGGGAGACCCAGTACTTC	CSAGGTAQGETQYF
TRBJ2-2	TRBV15	few	TRBD2	TGTGCCACCAGCAGCTCCAGGAGCGGGAGGAGAACCGGGGAGCTGTTTTTT	CATSSSRSGRRTGELFF
TRBJ2-2	TRBV20-1	few	TRBD2	TGCAGTGCTAGAGGGGGGGCTAGCGGGCCTACCGGGGAGCTGTTTTTT	CSARGGASGPTGELFF
TRBJ2-7	TRBV4-1	few	TRBD2	TGCGCCAGCAGCCAAGGGTGGGGAGGGAGGCTCTACGAGCAGTACTTC	CASSQGWGGRLYEQYF
TRBJ2-2	TRBV3-1	NA	NA	TGTGCCAGCAGCCAAGCCCTGGCCCTCACCGGGGAGCTGTCTTTT	CASSQALALTGELSF
TRBJ2-1	TRBV6-1	many	NA	TGTGCCAGCTTACGGGACCCCTACAATGAGCAGTTCTTC	CASLRDPYNEQFF
TRBJ1-1	TRBV28	many	NA	TGTGCCAGCAGTTCCCCCGACGGACAGACTGAAGCTTTCTTT	CASSSPDGQTEAFF
TRBJ2-7	TRBV7-9	few	TRBD2	TGTGCCAGCAGCTCGACCCTGGGACTAGCTACCTACGAGCGGTACTTC	CASSSTLGLATYERYF